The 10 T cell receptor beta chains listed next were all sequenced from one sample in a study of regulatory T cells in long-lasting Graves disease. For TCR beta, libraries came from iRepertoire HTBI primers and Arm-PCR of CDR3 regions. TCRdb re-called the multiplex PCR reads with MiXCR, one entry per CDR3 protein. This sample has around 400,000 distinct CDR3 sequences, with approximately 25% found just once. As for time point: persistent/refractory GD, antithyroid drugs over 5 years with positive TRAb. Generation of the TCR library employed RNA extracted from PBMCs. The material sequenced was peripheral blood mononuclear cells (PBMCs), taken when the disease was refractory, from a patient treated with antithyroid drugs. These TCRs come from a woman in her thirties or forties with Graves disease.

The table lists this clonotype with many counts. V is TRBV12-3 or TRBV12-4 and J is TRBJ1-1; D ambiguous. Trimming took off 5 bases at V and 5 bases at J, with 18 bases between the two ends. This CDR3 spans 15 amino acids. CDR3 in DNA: TGTGCCAGCAGTGCCGGGAATGCGGCATGGACTGAAGCTTTCTTT. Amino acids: CASSAGNAAWTEAFF.

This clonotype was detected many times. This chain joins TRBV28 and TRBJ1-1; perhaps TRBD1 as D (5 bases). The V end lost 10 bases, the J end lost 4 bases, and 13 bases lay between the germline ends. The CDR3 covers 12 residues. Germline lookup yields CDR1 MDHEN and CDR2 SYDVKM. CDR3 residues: CAIRKGITEAFF. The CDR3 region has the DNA TGTGCCATCCGTAAGGGGATCACTGAAGCTTTCTTT.

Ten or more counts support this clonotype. The CDR3 region is CASSPPGIGEQYF. The CDR3 DNA sequence: TGTGCCAGCAGTCCCCCCGGGATTGGCGAGCAGTACTTC. This chain connects TRBV28 to TRBJ2-7; tentative D call: TRBD2 (5 bases). Germline assignment: CDR1 MDHEN and CDR2 SYDVKM. Trimming took 5 bases from V and 6 from J, leaving 14 bases between them. CDR3 length equals 13 residues.

The CDR3 coding sequence is TGTGCCAGTAGTATTACATTCAGGGCTGAAGCTTTCTTT. Its translation is CASSITFRAEAFF. V usage is TRBV19 and J usage is TRBJ1-1; perhaps TRBD1 as D (5 bases). The CDR3 spans 13 residues. V was trimmed by 3 bases and J by 6 bases, leaving 11 bases between them. Germline V gene data show CDR1 as LNHDA and CDR2 as SQIVND (reference sequence).

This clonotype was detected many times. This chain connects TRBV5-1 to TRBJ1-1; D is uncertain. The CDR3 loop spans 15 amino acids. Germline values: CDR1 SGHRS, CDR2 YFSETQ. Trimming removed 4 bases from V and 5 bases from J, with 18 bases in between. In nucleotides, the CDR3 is TGCGCCAGCAGCCTGACCCTCACCGCGGGGACTGAAGCTTTCTTT. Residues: CASSLTLTAGTEAFF.

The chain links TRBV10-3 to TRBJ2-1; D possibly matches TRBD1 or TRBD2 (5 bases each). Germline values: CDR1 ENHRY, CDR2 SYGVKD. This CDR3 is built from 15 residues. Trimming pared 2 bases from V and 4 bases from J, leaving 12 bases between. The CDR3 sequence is CAISEDSEGYNEQFF. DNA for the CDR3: TGTGCCATCAGTGAGGACAGCGAGGGGTACAATGAGCAGTTCTTC.

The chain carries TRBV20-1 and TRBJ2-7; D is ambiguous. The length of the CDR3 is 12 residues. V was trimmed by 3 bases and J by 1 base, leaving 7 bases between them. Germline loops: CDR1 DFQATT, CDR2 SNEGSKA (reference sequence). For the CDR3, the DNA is TGCAGTGCTAGGTCTAGTTCCTACGAGCAGTACTTC. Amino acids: CSARSSSYEQYF.

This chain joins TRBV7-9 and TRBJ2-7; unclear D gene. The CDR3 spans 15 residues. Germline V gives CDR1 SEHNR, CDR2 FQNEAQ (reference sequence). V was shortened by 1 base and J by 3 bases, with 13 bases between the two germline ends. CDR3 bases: TGTGCCAGCAGCTTAGGTGGGCCAGAAATCTACGAGCAGTACTTC. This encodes CASSLGGPEIYEQYF.

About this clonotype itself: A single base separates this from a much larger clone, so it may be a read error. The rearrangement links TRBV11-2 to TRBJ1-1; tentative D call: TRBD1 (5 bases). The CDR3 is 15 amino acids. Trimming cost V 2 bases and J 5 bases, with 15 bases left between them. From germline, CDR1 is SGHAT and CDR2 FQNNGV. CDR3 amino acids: CASSLMGQGVTEAFF. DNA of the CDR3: TGTGCCAGCAGCTTAATGGGGCAGGGAGTTACTGAAGCTTTCTTT. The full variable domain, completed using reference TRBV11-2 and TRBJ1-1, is EAGVAQSPRYKIIEKRQSVAFWCNPISGHATLYWYQQILGQGPKLLIQFQNNGVVDDSQLPKDRFSAERLKGVDSTLKIQPAKLEDSAVYLCASSLMGQGVTEAFFGQGTRLTVV.

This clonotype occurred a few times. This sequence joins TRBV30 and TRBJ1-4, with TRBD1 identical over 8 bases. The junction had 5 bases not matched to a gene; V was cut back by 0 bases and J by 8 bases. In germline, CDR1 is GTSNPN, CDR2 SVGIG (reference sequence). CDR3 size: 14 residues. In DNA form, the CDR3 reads TGTGCCTGGAGTGTACGCAGGGGGCGGGAAAAACTGTTTTTT. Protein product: CAWSVRRGREKLFF.